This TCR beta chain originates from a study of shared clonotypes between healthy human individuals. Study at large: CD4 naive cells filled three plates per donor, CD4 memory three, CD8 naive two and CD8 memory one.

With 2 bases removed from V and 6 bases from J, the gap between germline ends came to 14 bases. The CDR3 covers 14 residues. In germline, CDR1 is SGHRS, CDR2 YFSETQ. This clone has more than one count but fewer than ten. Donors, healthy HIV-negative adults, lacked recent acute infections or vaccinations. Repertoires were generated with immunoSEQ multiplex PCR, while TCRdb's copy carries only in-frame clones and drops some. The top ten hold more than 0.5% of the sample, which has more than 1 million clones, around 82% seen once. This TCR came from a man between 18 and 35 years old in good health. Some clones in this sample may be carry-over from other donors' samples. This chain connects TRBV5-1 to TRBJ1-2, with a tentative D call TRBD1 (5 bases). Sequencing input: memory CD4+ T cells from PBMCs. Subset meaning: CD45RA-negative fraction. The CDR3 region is CASSLGTVGDGYTF. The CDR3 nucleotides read TGCGCCAGCAGCTTAGGGACGGTCGGGGATGGCTACACCTTC.